The present T cell receptor beta chain was sequenced within a study of CD8+CD57+ T cells in acquired aplastic anemia. Study details: Sorted CD4+ plus CD8+ cells gave DNA averaging approximately 2.9 ug. There were approximately 9.9 million reads, on average, for CD4+ cells from healthy donors. Study results and limitations: Statistical testing detected no significant gap in CD8+ Simpson's diversity between patients and controls. Roughly 30 sequences, all CD8+ CDR3, were shared between patients and controls.

Both TCR beta VDJ combination and CDR3 sequence profiling were carried out. Genomic DNA was the template for this profiling. TCRdb re-called the reads through MiXCR, storing one row per CDR3 protein. The data show roughly 200,000 distinct CDR3 sequences, over 60% seen once. The CDR3 extends over 16 amino acids. Trimming took 7 bases from V and 1 from J, leaving 19 bases between them. CDR1 and CDR2 from the germline V gene are MNHEY and SVGEGT. A word on this clonotype: Antigen unknown.

The chain has TRBV6-2 or TRBV6-3 and TRBJ1-2; weak D call: TRBD1 (5 bases). The specimen was sorted CD4+, CD8+, or CD8+CD57+ T cells (not recorded which) from PBMCs. The receptor was isolated from a human donor in good health. The CDR3 DNA follows: TGTGCCAGCACCTCGACGACAGTGATTCTTAACTATGGCTACACCTTC. Translating gives CASTSTTVILNYGYTF.